This T cell receptor beta chain emerged from a study of blood T cell repertoires in COVID-19 (dated by TCRdb to 2018 to 2020). With regard to the full study: Collaborator samples came from the United States, Italy and Spain and covered acute and convalescent phases of COVID-19. The prospective study material was composed of cDNA or gDNA derived from T cells, B-cell-depleted T cells, or PBMCs. Subjects who had been exposed to COVID-19, were actively infected with it, or had recovered from it provided the deeply sampled blood TCRbeta repertoires that made up the dataset. A freely available public database, intended as a resource for researchers studying the immune response to SARS-CoV-2, is where the repertoires were released. Samples were obtained from the ongoing ImmuneRACE study (first 160 participants) and from approximately 1,200 subjects provided by 6 global collaborators. A de-identified subject ID, COVID-19 status, age in years and sex were almost always included in the sample metadata. Where HLA class I and class II types were available, the types were taken from metadata supplied by the sample provider, not from assay-based typing.

The collaborating institutions used their own protocols to collect whole blood in K2EDTA tubes. For TCRbeta analysis, collaborator samples were shipped as frozen whole blood, as isolated PBMCs, or as DNA extracted from either sample type. The immunoSEQ Assay, a bias-controlled multiplex PCR, was used to amplify TCRbeta CDR3 regions from genomic DNA. The paper's data handling went like this. The number of nucleated cells in each sample was estimated by amplification of reference gene primers within the assay. To quantify the absolute abundance of each unique TCRbeta CDR3 rearrangement, sequence reads were collapsed and filtered. For each sample, productive Simpson clonality was calculated by taking the square root of Simpson's diversity index across productive rearrangements. Held by TCRdb, this immuneACCESS table contains in-frame sequences only and omits some clones. Under half of the omission traces to an unresolved V gene where checked; the cause of the rest is unknown. From that table come the V and J calls and clone size; the DNA was used to work out D and trimming. Across this sample there are about 120,000 clones, with approximately 90% seen only once. Of the sample, over 1% is held by the ten largest clones.

This clone showed up just once. What antigen it recognizes has not been identified. No base-level quality is on record; no much larger clone is a single base apart. The same CDR3 can be traced to other DNA sequences in this sample. The paper's findings and limits, for the study overall: The quantity of clinical and demographic metadata differed by source and by participant and was supplied without curation.

Including the terminal cysteine and phenylalanine, the CDR3 comprises 11 residues. Left in the record is the CDR3 DNA by itself, 33 bases read in frame from the first base. V gives up 4 bases and J gives up 7 bases, and the segment between their germline ends measures 5 bases. Reading the germline V gene (reference sequence) gives CDR1 LGHDT and CDR2 YNNKEL. The sequenced material came from peripheral blood. The clonotype was recovered from a woman of 80 years or more with acute or convalescent COVID-19. The chain joins TRBV3-1 (or the pseudogene TRBV3-2) to TRBJ2-1, and TRBD2 may be the D gene, going by 5 matching bases. The DNA sequence is TGTGCCAGCAGCCCGGGGAATGAGCAGTTCTTC. Its coded protein is CASSPGNEQFF.